The clone carrying this TCR beta chain was counted many times. Its target is not known. The template used for profiling TCR beta VDJ and CDR3 was genomic DNA. TCRdb re-called the reads through MiXCR, storing one row per CDR3 protein. The repertoire has about 130,000 distinct CDR3 sequences, roughly 50% of them found once; the top ten carry about 2.3%. Germline lookup yields CDR1 SQVTM and CDR2 ANQGSEA. The V gene end was trimmed by 4 bases and the J gene end by 6 bases; junction bases not matched to a gene: 5. The CDR3 has 13 residues. The sample is drawn from a study of CD8+CD57+ T cells in acquired aplastic anemia. Study conclusions and caveats: Patients shared around 30 CD8+ CDR3 sequences with controls.

This TCR was recovered from a human donor in good health, serving as a control. The rearrangement joins TRBV29-1 to TRBJ2-1; 8 bases line up with TRBD2. Sequencing input: sorted CD4+, CD8+, or CD8+CD57+ T cells (not recorded which) from PBMCs. The CDR3 loop is CSVAGGATNEQFF. As DNA, the CDR3 is TGCAGCGTTGCCGGGGGGGCCACCAATGAGCAGTTCTTC.